This T cell receptor beta chain was documented in a study of beta chain features in type 1 diabetes. The sample holds a few counts of this clone. What it recognizes is unknown. Distinct nucleotide sequences in the sample also encode this CDR3. Every bit of the isolated RNA underwent reverse transcription, so sequencing read expressed TCRB transcripts. TCRdb's table, derived via immunoSEQ multiplex PCR, lists solely in-frame clones and lacks some. The sample contains a few hundred thousand clones, roughly 21% of which appear only once. V was cut by 0 bases and J by 6 bases, with 7 bases left in between. This CDR3 is built from 13 residues. The V gene's germline CDR1 is KGHSH and CDR2 LQKENI. Study-wide points: Cells carrying high TCR expression could end up over-represented when cDNA is sequenced.

This chain uses TRBV18 with TRBJ2-3; D is unresolved. This TCR came from a woman between 18 and 29 years old in good health. The sample taken for sequencing was naive CD4+ T cells from blood. This chain's CDR3 is CASSPPGQDTQYF. The CDR3 DNA is TGTGCCAGCTCACCACCGGGCCAGGATACGCAGTATTTT.